The 32 T cell receptor beta chains given below trace back to one sample, sequenced in a study of blood T cell repertoires in COVID-19. Assay: immunoSEQ multiplex PCR; the TCRdb copy retains only in-frame clones and omits some. The sample lists under 200,000 clones, under 80% occurring once. The sample comprised peripheral blood. These receptors came from a man between 65 and 85 years old with acute or convalescent COVID-19.

The chain couples TRBV5-4 to TRBJ2-5; 8 bases line up with TRBD1. The CDR3 covers 15 residues. The trim removed 4 bases at V and 1 base at J, leaving 6 bases unmatched. The V gene's germline CDR1 is SGHNT and CDR2 YYREEE (reference sequence). DNA of the CDR3: TGTGCCAGCAGCCCAAGCCAGGGGGCCCAAGAGACCCAGTACTTC. This gives the protein CASSPSQGAQETQYF.

The chain employs TRBV28 and TRBJ1-2, with 10 bases matching TRBD1. Unmatched junction bases numbered 13, after V lost 6 bases and J lost 6 bases. This CDR3 has 16 amino acids. CDR1 and CDR2 (germline): MDHEN, SYDVKM. CDR3 DNA sequence: TGTGCCAGCAGCTCAGCCGGGACAGGGGCCTTCGATGGCTACACCTTC. Translation: CASSSAGTGAFDGYTF.

The rearrangement links TRBV27 to TRBJ2-3, with 8 positions matching TRBD2. The CDR3 totals 16 residues. The J segment lost 0 bases and the V segment lost 5 bases, leaving 7 bases of the junction unmatched. CDR1 is MNHEY, CDR2 SMNVEV, per germline (reference sequence). CDR3 bases: TGTGCCAGCAGTCTAACTAGCGGAGCTAGCACAGATACGCAGTATTTT. The encoded protein is CASSLTSGASTDTQYF.

The chain has TRBV5-4 and TRBJ1-2; 7 bases fit TRBD1. V shed 5 bases, J shed 4 bases, and the junction held 5 bases outside the gene matches. Germline V gene sequence: CDR1 SGHNT, CDR2 YYREEE (reference sequence). This CDR3 is built from 13 residues. Here the CDR3 DNA reads TGTGCCAGCAGAGAGACAGGGATCTATGGCTACACCTTC. Its translation is CASRETGIYGYTF. The full variable domain, rest sourced from reference TRBV5-4 and TRBJ1-2, is ETGVTQSPTHLIKTRGQQVTLRCSSQSGHNTVSWYQQALGQGPQFIFQYYREEENGRGNFPPRFSGLQFPNYSSELNVNALELDDSALYLCASRETGIYGYTFGSGTRLTVV.

V gene TRBV11-2 combines with J gene TRBJ2-3; 7 positions agree with TRBD2. J was trimmed by 2 bases and V by 1 base; bases with no gene match: 6. Per germline, CDR1 SGHAT and CDR2 FQNNGV. The length of the CDR3 is 16 residues. The CDR3 sequence is CASSLAGLGFTDTQYF. Written as DNA, the CDR3 is TGTGCCAGCAGCTTAGCCGGACTAGGTTTCACAGATACGCAGTATTTT.

The genes are TRBV24-1 and TRBJ1-1; TRBD1 agrees at 8 bases. CDR1 and CDR2 from the germline V gene are KGHDR and SFDVKD. V dropped 9 bases and J dropped 4; count of bases not matched to a gene: 6. CDR3 length equals 13 residues. The CDR3 reads CATGGTGGTEAFF. CDR3 DNA: TGTGCCACCGGTGGTACAGGGGGCACTGAAGCTTTCTTT.

The CDR3 DNA is TGTGCCAGCAGCTTACAACCAGGGAGGATTGGAAACACCATATATTTT. This translates into CASSLQPGRIGNTIYF. This chain uses TRBV7-8 with TRBJ1-3, with D perhaps TRBD1 (5 bases). The CDR3 is 16 amino acids. Per germline, CDR1 SGHVS and CDR2 FQNEAQ. Trimming shortened V by 2 bases and J by 3 bases, and 14 bases separated the two germline ends.

The chain combines TRBV6-4 with TRBJ1-5; 7 nucleotides line up with TRBD1. Trimming at V came to 5 bases and at J to 4 bases, leaving 5 bases not matched to a gene. The CDR3 is 14 amino acids. Germline loops: CDR1 MRHNA, CDR2 SNTAGT. The CDR3 region is CASSKDRSNQPQHF. CDR3 coding DNA: TGTGCCAGCAGTAAGGACAGGTCGAATCAGCCCCAGCATTTT.

This clone was recorded a few times. The V call is TRBV5-4, the J call TRBJ1-1; TRBD1 is a possible D gene (5 bases). CDR1 and CDR2 (germline): SGHNT, YYREEE (reference sequence). Trimming shortened V by 3 bases and J by 1 base, and 10 bases separated the two germline ends. CDR3 length equals 14 residues. The CDR3 spells CASSSQVANTEAFF. In nucleotides, the CDR3 is TGTGCCAGCAGCTCACAGGTGGCGAACACTGAAGCTTTCTTT. The full variable domain, rest sourced from reference TRBV5-4 and TRBJ1-1, is ETGVTQSPTHLIKTRGQQVTLRCSSQSGHNTVSWYQQALGQGPQFIFQYYREEENGRGNFPPRFSGLQFPNYSSELNVNALELDDSALYLCASSSQVANTEAFFGQGTRLTVV.

The J gene is TRBJ1-2, the V gene TRBV19, with 7 positions matching TRBD1. The length of the CDR3 is 18 residues. The V and J ends lost 5 bases and 0 bases, in that order; junction bases with no gene match: 15. CDR1 is LNHDA and CDR2 is SQIVND in the germline V gene (reference sequence). Here the CDR3 reads CASSPHQGGTNSNYGYTF. In DNA form, the CDR3 reads TGTGCCAGTAGTCCACACCAGGGGGGCACCAACTCTAACTATGGCTACACCTTC.

This rearrangement joins TRBV5-1 to TRBJ2-2; 9 bases match TRBD2. V lost 8 bases to trimming and J lost 0 bases; unmatched junction nucleotides: 8. The CDR3 runs to 16 residues. Germline CDR1 SGHRS, CDR2 YFSETQ. The CDR3 nucleotides read TGCGCCAGATTTGGGCTAGCGGGGACGAACACCGGGGAGCTGTTTTTT. Translated, it gives CARFGLAGTNTGELFF. The entire variable domain, with the rest obtained from reference TRBV5-1 and TRBJ2-2, is as follows: KAGVTQTPRYLIKTRGQQVTLSCSPISGHRSVSWYQQTPGQGLQFLFEYFSETQRNKGNFPGRFSGRQFSNSRSEMNVSTLELGDSALYLCARFGLAGTNTGELFFGEGSRLTVL.

This sequence joins TRBV6-2 or TRBV6-3 and TRBJ2-5; D possibly corresponds to TRBD2 (6 bases). Trimming left V 2 bases short and J 1 base short, with 17 bases between. The CDR3 consists of 17 residues. Germline CDR1 is MNHEY and CDR2 is SVGEGT. CDR3 in DNA: TGTGCCAGCAGTTACGGTGCGGAGGGCCCTTTCCAAGAGACCCAGTACTTC. It is translated as CASSYGAEGPFQETQYF.

The chain has TRBV27 and TRBJ2-7; D not certain. The CDR3 consists of 13 residues. The ends were cut back, 7 bases at V and 2 bases at J, with 12 bases in the middle. Germline lookup yields CDR1 MNHEY and CDR2 SMNVEV (reference sequence). CDR3 protein: CASKPNGPYEQYF. CDR3 nucleotides: TGTGCCAGCAAGCCAAATGGGCCCTACGAGCAGTACTTC.

The rearrangement links TRBV2 to TRBJ1-4, with D hard to call. This CDR3 contains 12 residues. V lost 11 bases to trimming and J lost 8 bases, with 15 bases between them. Germline V CDR1 and CDR2: SNHLY, FYNNEI. The CDR3 region has the DNA TGTGCCGACGGACCGTCGGGAGAAAAACTGTTTTTT. Its protein product is CADGPSGEKLFF.

This clone came up many times. The chain combines TRBV6-5 with TRBJ1-4; 8 positions agree with TRBD1. J was trimmed by 4 bases and V by 5 bases; bases with no gene match: 6. Looked up from germline, CDR1 is MNHEY and CDR2 is SVGAGI. The CDR3 is made up of 15 amino acids. CDR3 DNA sequence: TGTGCCAGCAGTACGGGGACAGGCTATAATGAAAAACTGTTTTTT. It is translated as CASSTGTGYNEKLFF.

The gene calls are TRBV4-1 and TRBJ2-3; TRBD2 matches 8 bases. CDR3 length equals 17 residues. CDR1 and CDR2 (germline): MGHRA, YSYEKL. Trimming cost V 4 bases and J 5 bases; bases outside gene matches: 14. CDR3 in amino acids: CASSPTGAGGLEDTQYF. CDR3 nucleotides: TGCGCCAGCAGCCCGACGGGGGCGGGGGGATTGGAAGATACGCAGTATTTT.

This chain connects TRBV28 to TRBJ1-1, with D tentatively TRBD1 (6 bases). V was cut by 1 base and J by 0 bases, with 12 bases left in between. The CDR3 consists of 16 residues. Per germline, CDR1 MDHEN and CDR2 SYDVKM. CDR3 in amino acids: CASSLSGEEMNTEAFF. In nucleotides, the CDR3 is TGTGCCAGCAGTTTATCAGGGGAAGAGATGAACACTGAAGCTTTCTTT.

CDR3 protein: CASSVDGGRIYEQFF. As DNA, the CDR3 is TGTGCCAGCAGCGTAGACGGCGGGAGAATATATGAGCAGTTCTTC. The chain uses TRBV9 and TRBJ2-1; 7 nucleotides agree with TRBD2. The CDR3 totals 15 residues. The germline V gene has CDR1 SGDLS and CDR2 YYNGEE. With 0 bases clipped from V and 8 bases from J, the junction kept 8 bases outside the gene matches.

Note on this clone: The same CDR3 can be traced to other DNA sequences in this sample. The V call is TRBV28, the J call TRBJ1-3; 7 bases are shared with TRBD1. Trimming cost V 2 bases and J 4 bases; bases outside gene matches: 2. Germline assignment: CDR1 MDHEN and CDR2 SYDVKM. This CDR3 spans 14 amino acids. The DNA for the CDR3 is TGTGCCAGCAGTTTAGACAGGGCAGGAAACACCATATATTTT. Translation: CASSLDRAGNTIYF.

The V call is TRBV10-2, the J call TRBJ1-1; D remains unclear. The CDR3 covers 15 residues. Germline V lookup: CDR1 WSHSY, CDR2 SAAADI. V was shortened by 2 bases and J by 0 bases, with 10 bases between the two germline ends. In DNA form, the CDR3 reads TGCGCCAGCAGTGAGGCCGGAGGGTTGAACACTGAAGCTTTCTTT. Residues: CASSEAGGLNTEAFF.

The chain employs TRBV24-1 and TRBJ2-3, with TRBD2 matching 7 bases. The germline CDR1 and CDR2 sequences are KGHDR and SFDVKD. V dropped 5 bases and J dropped 4; count of bases not matched to a gene: 8. The CDR3 consists of 15 residues. The CDR3 bases are TGTGCCACCAGTGGGGGGGAGGGCCTCCCAGATACGCAGTATTTT. Protein sequence: CATSGGEGLPDTQYF.

J is TRBJ2-7 and V is TRBV6-5; D is perhaps TRBD1 (5 bases). Germline assignment: CDR1 MNHEY and CDR2 SVGAGI. V lost 2 bases, J lost 6 bases, and 5 bases lay in between. CDR3 length: 11 amino acids. For the CDR3, the DNA is TGTGCCAGCAGTTACAGGGGCGAGCAGTACTTC. Residues: CASSYRGEQYF.

J is TRBJ1-1 and V is TRBV6-5; D gene ambiguous. The CDR3 contains 13 residues. Per the germline V gene, CDR1 is MNHEY and CDR2 is SVGAGI. Trimming stripped 2 bases from V and 4 bases from J, with 8 bases between. The chain's CDR3 is CASSYTLGTEAFF. The CDR3 DNA follows: TGTGCCAGCAGTTACACCCTCGGCACTGAAGCTTTCTTT.

This sequence joins TRBV6-4 and TRBJ2-2, with TRBD2 matching 8 bases. The CDR3 extends over 15 amino acids. The ends lost 2 bases at V and 6 bases at J; junction bases unmatched: 5. Per germline, CDR1 MRHNA and CDR2 SNTAGT. CDR3 amino acids: CASSDEAGAPGELFF. CDR3 DNA: TGTGCCAGCAGTGACGAAGCGGGGGCCCCCGGGGAGCTGTTTTTT.

The chain employs TRBV6-5 and TRBJ1-2, with 9 bases aligning to TRBD1. The V and J ends lost 2 bases and 6 bases, in that order; junction bases with no gene match: 4. The germline CDR1 and CDR2 sequences are MNHEY and SVGAGI. This CDR3 contains 14 residues. DNA of the CDR3: TGTGCCAGCAGTTACCGGACAGGGGAGGATGGCTACACCTTC. This encodes CASSYRTGEDGYTF.

The chain joins TRBV11-2 to TRBJ2-1, with TRBD1 matching 7 bases. The CDR3 spans 13 residues. Trimming took 5 bases from V and 12 from J; bases not matched to a gene: 10. Looked up from germline, CDR1 is SGHAT and CDR2 is FQNNGV. Here the CDR3 DNA reads TGTGCCAGCAGCACTCACCGGGACAGAATGCAGTTCTTC. The encoded protein is CASSTHRDRMQFF.

In this sample, this clone turned up once. The chain links TRBV9 to TRBJ2-3, with a possible D match to TRBD2 (7 bases). Germline V gives CDR1 SGDLS, CDR2 YYNGEE. V was shortened by 4 bases and J by 1 base, with 16 bases between the two germline ends. The CDR3 consists of 16 residues. CDR3 DNA: TGTGCCAGCAGCCCCCAGGGGAGGGGAGGCACAGATACGCAGTATTTT. This translates into CASSPQGRGGTDTQYF.

The V call is TRBV5-1, the J call TRBJ1-1; 7 bases map to TRBD1. CDR1 is SGHRS and CDR2 is YFSETQ in the germline V gene. The CDR3 runs to 14 residues. V lost 5 bases to trimming and J lost 0 bases; unmatched junction nucleotides: 4. CDR3 protein: CASRRGQLNTEAFF. CDR3 sequence (DNA): TGCGCCAGCAGGAGGGGACAGCTGAACACTGAAGCTTTCTTT. The variable domain in full, completed from reference TRBV5-1 and TRBJ1-1, reads KAGVTQTPRYLIKTRGQQVTLSCSPISGHRSVSWYQQTPGQGLQFLFEYFSETQRNKGNFPGRFSGRQFSNSRSEMNVSTLELGDSALYLCASRRGQLNTEAFFGQGTRLTVV.

The rearrangement links TRBV28 to TRBJ1-2, with D perhaps matching TRBD1 (5 bases). Trimming removed 6 bases at V and 4 bases at J, with 9 bases between. CDR1 MDHEN and CDR2 SYDVKM come from the germline V gene. CDR3 size: 12 residues. CDR3 region: CASRGLGYGYTF. The CDR3 DNA sequence: TGTGCCAGCAGGGGGCTGGGCTATGGCTACACCTTC.

The genes are TRBV29-1 and TRBJ1-5; D is possibly TRBD1 (6 bases). The length of the CDR3 is 13 residues. The V gene's germline CDR1 is SQVTM and CDR2 ANQGSEA. The V end lost 7 bases, the J end lost 5 bases, and 15 bases lay between the germline ends. CDR3 nucleotides: TGCAGCGCCGCACAGGGCCCAGATCAGCCCCAGCATTTT. Amino acid sequence: CSAAQGPDQPQHF.

Concerning this clone itself: Just one base apart from a much larger clone, this may be a read error. This chain joins TRBV7-2 and TRBJ1-3; 7 bases line up with TRBD1. With 5 bases clipped from V and 2 bases from J, the junction kept 3 bases outside the gene matches. The CDR3 is 14 amino acids. CDR1 is SGHTA and CDR2 is FQGNSA in the germline V gene. The DNA of the CDR3 is TGTGCCAGCAGCGAGGGGGCCCCTGGAAACACCATATATTTT. Translated: CASSEGAPGNTIYF.

This chain joins TRBV5-1 and TRBJ2-2; 7 bases fit TRBD2. Germline V lookup: CDR1 SGHRS, CDR2 YFSETQ. The ends lost 2 bases at V and 2 bases at J; junction bases unmatched: 9. The CDR3 spans 17 residues. CDR3 region: CASSFAPGLTNTGELFF. CDR3 sequence (DNA): TGCGCCAGCAGCTTTGCTCCGGGACTAACAAACACCGGGGAGCTGTTTTTT.